The 8 T cell receptor beta chains below come from one sample, sequenced in a study of blood T cell repertoires in COVID-19. Clones were read by immunoSEQ multiplex PCR, and TCRdb kept only the in-frame ones, dropping some. The sample lists about 200,000 clones, about 91% occurring once. Sequencing was carried out using peripheral blood. Source of these receptors: a man between 25 and 39 years old with acute or convalescent COVID-19.

In its sample, this clone was seen once. J is TRBJ2-7 and V is TRBV11-3; possibly TRBD2 for D (6 bases). This CDR3 region has 15 residues. V dropped 6 bases and J dropped 7 bases, with 22 bases sitting between them. In germline, CDR1 is SGHNT, CDR2 YENEEA. The DNA for the CDR3 is TGTGCCAGCAGTTCCAAAGCGGTACCGGCGGGGGAGCAGTACTTC. This translates into CASSSKAVPAGEQYF.

This rearrangement joins TRBV27 to TRBJ2-3; 8 bases agree with TRBD1. Germline loops: CDR1 MNHEY, CDR2 SMNVEV (reference sequence). Unmatched junction bases numbered 11, after V lost 6 bases and J lost 6 bases. This CDR3 is built from 15 residues. The CDR3 DNA follows: TGTGCCAGCAGGGTTGGACAGGGAAGGTCGGATACGCAGTATTTT. Translated: CASRVGQGRSDTQYF.

The CDR3 DNA reads as TGTGCCAGCAGCCTCGGACAGGGGGGGAACACTGAAGCTTTCTTT. Protein: CASSLGQGGNTEAFF. This sequence joins TRBV4-2 and TRBJ1-1, with 10 bases aligning to TRBD1. After removal of 4 bases from V and 1 base from J, the junction contained 3 bases not matched to a gene. This CDR3 spans 15 amino acids. Per germline, CDR1 LGHNA and CDR2 YNFKEQ.

The V gene is TRBV19, the J gene TRBJ2-1, with D possibly TRBD2 on 6 matching bases. CDR3 size: 13 residues. The germline CDR1 and CDR2 sequences are LNHDA and SQIVND (reference sequence). The V and J ends lost 6 bases and 3 bases respectively, with 9 bases between them. CDR3 amino acids: CASRDSGYNEQFF. DNA of the CDR3: TGTGCCAGTAGAGATAGCGGCTACAATGAGCAGTTCTTC.

The chain couples TRBV11-2 to TRBJ1-2; 8 bases fit TRBD1. Per the germline V gene, CDR1 is SGHAT and CDR2 is FQNNGV. J gave up 5 bases and V 1 base, and 6 bases lay outside the gene matches. This CDR3 is built from 15 residues. CDR3 loop: CASSLVGQGWYGYTF. For the CDR3, the DNA is TGTGCCAGCAGCTTAGTTGGACAGGGTTGGTATGGCTACACCTTC.

This chain connects TRBV4-1 to TRBJ1-6; no clear D. CDR1 is MGHRA and CDR2 is YSYEKL in the germline V gene. V lost 1 base and J 5 bases, leaving 12 bases between the germline ends. CDR3 length: 16 residues. CDR3 amino acids: CASSQGRIRNNSPLHF. The CDR3 DNA sequence: TGCGCCAGCAGCCAAGGGAGGATTCGGAATAATTCACCCCTCCACTTT.

The chain uses TRBV7-9 and TRBJ1-6, with D possibly TRBD1 on 6 matching bases. The V end was cut by 4 bases, the J end by 8 bases, with 9 bases between. The CDR3 is 13 residues long. The germline V gene encodes CDR1 SEHNR and CDR2 FQNEAQ (reference sequence). The CDR3 spells CASSWGGDSPLHF. The CDR3, as DNA: TGTGCCAGCAGCTGGGGGGGCGATTCACCCCTCCACTTT.

The chain uses TRBV30 and TRBJ2-2; 9 nucleotides align to TRBD2. Germline assignment: CDR1 GTSNPN and CDR2 SVGIG (reference sequence). The CDR3 has 14 amino acids. The junction had 3 bases not matched to a gene; V was cut back by 2 bases and J by 5 bases. CDR3: CAWSSLAGTGELFF. Written as DNA, the CDR3 is TGTGCCTGGAGTAGTCTAGCGGGAACCGGGGAGCTGTTTTTT. Complete variable domain (other parts from reference TRBV30 and TRBJ2-2): SQTIHQWPATLVQPVGSPLSLECTVEGTSNPNLYWYRQAAGRGLQLLFYSVGIGQISSEVPQNLSASRPQDRQFILSSKKLLLSDSGFYLCAWSSLAGTGELFFGEGSRLTVL.